This T cell receptor beta chain was retrieved from a study of blood T cell repertoires in COVID-19. The V gene's germline CDR1 is SGHVS and CDR2 FQNEAQ. V lost 2 bases and J 4 bases, leaving 16 bases between the germline ends. The CDR3 is made up of 16 amino acids. Original methodology: Amplification of reference gene primers was used by the study to estimate nucleated cell counts. Generated by immunoSEQ multiplex PCR, the TCRdb table keeps only in-frame clones and is missing some. The V and J calls and clone size come from that table; D and trimming were worked out from the DNA. The table includes around 230,000 clones, over 65% detected once.

This clonotype was sampled from a woman in her 70s with active or convalescent COVID-19. The material sequenced was peripheral blood. This chain links TRBV7-8 with TRBJ2-3, with D possibly TRBD1 on 6 matching bases. As DNA, the CDR3 is TGTGCCAGCAGCTTATACGGCAGGGGATTGGCAGATACGCAGTATTTT. The encoded protein is CASSLYGRGLADTQYF.